The 19 T cell receptor beta chains below all came from one sample that was sequenced in a study of T cells after yellow fever vaccination. MiXCR was run by TCRdb on the 5' RACE reads, yielding one entry per CDR3 protein. The repertoire holds roughly 190,000 distinct CDR3 sequences, with approximately 11% as singletons. The sample consisted of CD8+ T cells sorted from PBMCs, taken 15 days after the yellow fever booster vaccination. Every receptor here comes from a man between 18 and 35 years old who received the YFV17D yellow fever vaccine.

The DNA for the CDR3 is TGTGCCAGCAGCCAGACGGAGGCCTACGAGCAGTACTTC. Translation gives CASSQTEAYEQYF. The rearrangement joins TRBV11-2 to TRBJ2-7; a weak D match, TRBD2 (5 bases). V lost 5 bases and J 2 bases, leaving 10 bases between the germline ends. Germline lookup yields CDR1 SGHAT and CDR2 FQNNGV. The CDR3 runs 13 residues.

This clonotype occurred a few times. The chain combines TRBV7-9 with TRBJ2-4; possibly TRBD2 for D (5 bases). V was cut by 5 bases and J by 7 bases, with 9 bases left in between. The CDR3 consists of 12 residues. Germline values: CDR1 SEHNR, CDR2 FQNEAQ (reference sequence). DNA of the CDR3: TGTGCCAGCAGCCCCCGGGATAACATTCAGTACTTC. Its translation is CASSPRDNIQYF.

The genes are TRBV7-9 and TRBJ2-3, with 12 bases lining up with TRBD1. The CDR3 runs to 17 residues. Unmatched junction bases numbered 6, after V lost 2 bases and J lost 3 bases. CDR1 SEHNR and CDR2 FQNEAQ come from the germline V gene (reference sequence). The DNA for the CDR3 is TGTGCCAGCAGCTTATTGGGACAGGGGGCGCTGACAGATACGCAGTATTTT. Protein product: CASSLLGQGALTDTQYF.

The CDR3 here is CAWTPAGYGYTF. The CDR3 DNA follows: TGTGCCTGGACCCCGGCAGGCTATGGCTACACCTTC. The rearrangement uses TRBV30 and TRBJ1-2; D ambiguous. The CDR3 extends over 12 amino acids. Germline V gives CDR1 GTSNPN, CDR2 SVGIG (reference sequence). V dropped 4 bases and J dropped 4 bases, with 10 bases sitting between them.

The rearrangement uses TRBV12-3 or TRBV12-4 and TRBJ2-3; 9 nucleotides line up with TRBD2. Losses at the gene ends were 5 bases for V and 6 bases for J; bases not matched to a gene: 12. CDR3 length: 16 residues. Here the CDR3 DNA reads TGTGCCAGCAGTCCGTCGTTGCGGGGGGGCCACGATACGCAGTATTTT. Its protein product is CASSPSLRGGHDTQYF.

V gene TRBV7-9 combines with J gene TRBJ2-1, with TRBD2 matching 11 bases. V was clipped by 6 bases and J by 4 bases; unmatched bases: 2. This CDR3 has 14 residues. Germline CDR1 SEHNR, CDR2 FQNEAQ (reference sequence). The CDR3 is CASRLAGEYNEQFF. CDR3 nucleotide sequence: TGTGCCAGCAGACTAGCGGGGGAATACAATGAGCAGTTCTTC.

The chain uses TRBV3-1 and TRBJ2-3, with 8 bases matching TRBD2. The germline gives CDR1 LGHDT, CDR2 YNNKEL (reference sequence). The CDR3 extends over 16 amino acids. V lost 8 bases, J lost 5 bases, and 15 bases stayed unmatched. CDR3 in amino acids: CASSPSAGGGRDTQYF. As DNA, the CDR3 is TGTGCCAGCTCCCCCTCGGCCGGCGGGGGGAGAGATACGCAGTATTTT.

This clonotype came up a few times. The chain links TRBV4-3 to TRBJ1-2, with 9 bases fitting TRBD1. With V trimmed by 4 bases and J by 5 bases, 8 bases remained unmatched. CDR1 is LGHNA and CDR2 is YSLEER in the germline V gene. The CDR3 contains 15 residues. The CDR3, as DNA: TGCGCCAGCAGCCCGGGACAGGGAGGGCAGTATGGCTACACCTTC. It translates to CASSPGQGGQYGYTF.

This clonotype was detected only a few times. This chain uses TRBV10-2 with TRBJ1-2, with D tentatively TRBD1 (5 bases). This CDR3 is built from 17 residues. The V end lost 6 bases, the J end lost 2 bases, and 22 bases lay between the germline ends. Germline CDR1 reads WSHSY; CDR2 reads SAAADI. CDR3 residues: CASRGLEPGTTNYGYTF. In DNA form, the CDR3 reads TGCGCCAGCAGAGGCCTCGAACCCGGGACGACGAACTATGGCTACACCTTC.

This clonotype came up a few times. The chain has TRBV19 and TRBJ2-3; 8 nucleotides line up with TRBD2. CDR1 LNHDA and CDR2 SQIVND come from the germline V gene (reference sequence). This CDR3 has 18 amino acids. With V trimmed by 4 bases and J by 4 bases, 16 bases remained unmatched. DNA for the CDR3: TGTGCCAGTAGTACCCCTTTCCTAGCGGGCGGGGATGCAGATACGCAGTATTTT. As protein: CASSTPFLAGGDADTQYF.

This clonotype was counted ten times or more. This chain uses TRBV7-6 with TRBJ2-5, with D unclear. The ends were cut back, 1 base at V and 4 bases at J, with 10 bases in the middle. Germline V gives CDR1 SGHVS, CDR2 FNYEAQ. This CDR3 spans 14 amino acids. The DNA of the CDR3 is TGTGCCAGCAGCTTAGAGGTAGATGGAGAGACCCAGTACTTC. This translates into CASSLEVDGETQYF.

This clonotype was counted many times. The V gene is TRBV9, the J gene TRBJ2-2; possibly TRBD2 for D (5 bases). CDR1 is SGDLS, CDR2 YYNGEE, per germline. This CDR3 has 19 amino acids. V lost 0 bases, J lost 0 bases, and 18 bases lay in between. The CDR3 sequence is CASSVVGAAAGANTGELFF. CDR3 nucleotide sequence: TGTGCCAGCAGCGTAGTAGGAGCCGCTGCGGGTGCGAACACCGGGGAGCTGTTTTTT.

This clonotype has more than one count but fewer than ten. The chain links TRBV4-3 to TRBJ2-2; 9 nucleotides line up with TRBD1. This CDR3 is 15 amino acids long. Germline assignment: CDR1 LGHNA and CDR2 YSLEER. With V trimmed by 4 bases and J by 4 bases, 4 bases remained unmatched. For the CDR3, the DNA is TGCGCCAGCAGCCTCGGGACAGGGACCACCGGGGAGCTGTTTTTT. Protein product: CASSLGTGTTGELFF.

This clonotype was recorded many times. V usage is TRBV15 and J usage is TRBJ2-2; D not certain. Germline CDR1 reads LNHNV; CDR2 reads YYDKDF (reference sequence). This CDR3 spans 17 amino acids. Trimming took 1 base from V and 5 from J, leaving 17 bases between them. As DNA, the CDR3 is TGTGCCACCAGCAGAGGGATGACTCAGCTAGGGACCGGGGAGCTGTTTTTT. It specifies CATSRGMTQLGTGELFF. Combining the CDR3 with reference TRBV15 and TRBJ2-2 gives the whole variable domain DAMVIQNPRYQVTQFGKPVTLSCSQTLNHNVMYWYQQKSSQAPKLLFHYYDKDFNNEADTPDNFQSRRPNTSFCFLDIRSPGLGDTAMYLCATSRGMTQLGTGELFFGEGSRLTVL.

This clonotype has ten or more counts. The genes are TRBV4-2 and TRBJ1-5; 9 positions agree with TRBD1. The V and J ends lost 5 bases and 0 bases, in that order; junction bases with no gene match: 2. The CDR3 contains 15 residues. Per the germline V gene, CDR1 is LGHNA and CDR2 is YNFKEQ. The CDR3 DNA reads as TGTGCCAGCAGCTCACAGGGGGCTAGCAATCAGCCCCAGCATTTT. This translates into CASSSQGASNQPQHF.

This sequence joins TRBV6-5 and TRBJ2-1; 14 bases are a match to TRBD2. Germline CDR1 reads MNHEY; CDR2 reads SVGAGI. Trimming took 0 bases from V and 7 from J; bases not matched to a gene: 2. The CDR3 covers 16 residues. The CDR3 DNA is TGTGCCAGCAGTTACTCCCGGACTAGCGGGGGGAATGAGCAGTTCTTC. It translates to CASSYSRTSGGNEQFF.

The chain has TRBV12-5 and TRBJ2-1; D remains unclear. V shed 0 bases and J shed 6 bases, with 15 bases lying between them. Per the germline V gene, CDR1 is LGHNT and CDR2 is FRNRAP. The CDR3 contains 16 residues. Written as DNA, the CDR3 is TGTGCTAGTGGTTTGGTCGGAAATTATCGGAGCAATGAGCAGTTCTTC. Encoded protein: CASGLVGNYRSNEQFF. Together with reference TRBV12-5 and TRBJ2-1, the CDR3 gives the full variable domain: DARVTQTPRHKVTEMGQEVTMRCQPILGHNTVFWYRQTMMQGLELLAYFRNRAPLDDSGMPKDRFSAEMPDATLATLKIQPSEPRDSAVYFCASGLVGNYRSNEQFFGPGTRLTVL.

This clonotype came up a few times. The CDR3 is CASRLTSGGFADTQYF. The CDR3 DNA is TGTGCCAGCAGGCTAACTAGCGGGGGGTTCGCAGATACGCAGTATTTT. The rearrangement links TRBV6-5 to TRBJ2-3; the match to TRBD2 covers 12 bases. The CDR3 sequence is 16 residues long. The V and J ends lost 6 bases and 4 bases, in that order; junction bases with no gene match: 8. Germline loops: CDR1 MNHEY, CDR2 SVGAGI.

The V gene is TRBV27, the J gene TRBJ2-1; 8 bases line up with TRBD2. The V gene's germline CDR1 is MNHEY and CDR2 SMNVEV (reference sequence). CDR3 size: 15 residues. V lost 3 bases and J lost 8; bases outside the gene matches: 9. CDR3 sequence (DNA): TGTGCCAGCAGTTTTGCGGGGGGCGGGCTCGATGAGCAGTTCTTC. Encoded protein: CASSFAGGGLDEQFF.